The 15 T cell receptor beta chains reported below all come from one sample, sequenced in a study of T cell changes during pregnancy in multiple sclerosis. Method: immunoSEQ multiplex PCR; TCRdb's copy keeps in-frame clones and lacks some. The data hold roughly 68,000 clones, with approximately 90% observed a single time. This specimen consisted of peripheral blood, obtained in the second trimester of pregnancy. Receptors originate from a female donor in good health, enrolled as a control in a pregnancy study.

A single count supports this clone. The chain has TRBV5-6 and TRBJ2-4; TRBD1 agrees at 10 bases. The V gene end was trimmed by 5 bases and the J gene end by 0 bases; junction bases not matched to a gene: 11. The CDR3 spans 18 residues. Germline assignment: CDR1 SGHDT and CDR2 YYEEEE. The CDR3 DNA sequence: TGTGCCAGCAGTTCTATGGGGACAGGGGATCTAGCCAAAAACATTCAGTACTTC. As protein: CASSSMGTGDLAKNIQYF.

This clone occurred once. V gene TRBV9 combines with J gene TRBJ1-3; D gene ambiguous. The germline V and J ends were trimmed by 0 bases and 0 bases, with 13 bases remaining between them. This CDR3 is 17 amino acids long. From germline, CDR1 is SGDLS and CDR2 YYNGEE. In DNA form, the CDR3 reads TGTGCCAGCAGCGTAGCTGTCTACGAGGCCTCTGGAAACACCATATATTTT. Encoded protein: CASSVAVYEASGNTIYF.

The rearrangement links TRBV19 to TRBJ2-5; 9 nucleotides align to TRBD1. CDR3 length: 15 amino acids. CDR1 LNHDA and CDR2 SQIVND come from the germline V gene (reference sequence). Unmatched junction bases numbered 10, after V lost 6 bases and J lost 5 bases. This chain's CDR3 is CASSPLQGAGETQYF. The CDR3 bases are TGTGCCAGTAGCCCACTACAGGGGGCAGGGGAGACCCAGTACTTC. The full variable domain, its missing parts supplied by reference TRBV19 and TRBJ2-5, is DGGITQSPKYLFRKEGQNVTLSCEQNLNHDAMYWYRQDPGQGLRLIYYSQIVNDFQKGDIAEGYSVSREKKESFPLTVTSAQKNPTAFYLCASSPLQGAGETQYFGPGTRLLVL.

This clone was seen a few times. The rearrangement uses TRBV6-6 and TRBJ2-7; no clear D gene. V was shortened by 0 bases and J by 0 bases, with 6 bases between the two germline ends. CDR1 and CDR2 (germline): MNHNY, SVGAGI (reference sequence). The CDR3 sequence is 14 residues long. CDR3 nucleotides: TGTGCCAGCAGTTACTCAGCTAGCTCCTACGAGCAGTACTTC. It yields the protein CASSYSASSYEQYF.

CDR3 nucleotide sequence: TGTGCCAGTAGTAGGACTAGGAAGGATGAGCAGTTCTTC. Translating it yields CASSRTRKDEQFF. The chain joins TRBV19 to TRBJ2-1; 7 positions agree with TRBD2. Germline V lookup: CDR1 LNHDA, CDR2 SQIVND (reference sequence). V lost 4 bases, J lost 8 bases, and 5 bases stayed unmatched. This CDR3 contains 13 residues.

The genes are TRBV5-1 and TRBJ2-1; 13 bases fit TRBD2. The J segment lost 4 bases and the V segment lost 2 bases, leaving 6 bases of the junction unmatched. The CDR3 length is 17 residues. Per the germline V gene, CDR1 is SGHRS and CDR2 is YFSETQ. This CDR3 is CASSFIGTSGVYNEQFF. The CDR3 DNA is TGCGCCAGCAGCTTTATCGGGACTAGCGGGGTATACAATGAGCAGTTCTTC.

The chain combines TRBV9 with TRBJ2-5; 9 nucleotides match TRBD2. The CDR3 covers 14 residues. Germline V gene data show CDR1 as SGDLS and CDR2 as YYNGEE. Germline trimming cut 2 bases from V and 5 bases from J; bases unmatched to any gene: 4. CDR3 protein: CASSVAGGGETQYF. The CDR3 DNA reads TGTGCCAGCAGCGTGGCGGGAGGGGGGGAGACCCAGTACTTC.

V gene TRBV28 combines with J gene TRBJ1-2; no firm D call. Germline-derived CDR1 and CDR2 are MDHEN and SYDVKM. The V end was cut by 5 bases, the J end by 7 bases, with 14 bases between. CDR3 length: 13 residues. In DNA, the CDR3 is TGTGCCAGCAGTCCCACGACATTGTTTGGCTACACCTTC. The encoded protein is CASSPTTLFGYTF.

DNA for the CDR3: TGTGCCAGCAGCCCGGGACACAGCTCCTACGAGCAGTACTTC. Protein sequence: CASSPGHSSYEQYF. The V gene is TRBV28, the J gene TRBJ2-7, with TRBD1 as a possible D gene (6 bases). The germline gives CDR1 MDHEN, CDR2 SYDVKM. The CDR3 contains 14 residues. Deletions cut 6 bases from V and 0 bases from J, with 12 bases between.

The CDR3 coding sequence is TGTGCCAGCAGCCCCTTAGCGTCCGTCTCCTACGAGCAGTACTTC. Translation: CASSPLASVSYEQYF. The chain links TRBV9 to TRBJ2-7; TRBD2 is a possible D gene (5 bases). The CDR3 spans 15 residues. V lost 4 bases, J lost 0 bases, and 14 bases lay in between. Germline V gene sequence: CDR1 SGDLS, CDR2 YYNGEE.

The gene calls are TRBV11-2 and TRBJ1-5, with D possibly TRBD1 on 6 matching bases. CDR3 length: 14 residues. V was shortened by 5 bases and J by 3 bases, with 11 bases between the two germline ends. Germline V gene lookup returns CDR1 SGHAT and CDR2 FQNNGV. The CDR3 sequence: CASSLTGHNQPQHF. CDR3 DNA sequence: TGTGCCAGCAGCCTTACAGGGCACAATCAGCCCCAGCATTTT.

The rearrangement joins TRBV27 to TRBJ1-4; 7 bases align to TRBD1. The CDR3 length is 14 residues. Losses at the gene ends were 6 bases for V and 8 bases for J; bases not matched to a gene: 9. Germline V gene data show CDR1 as MNHEY and CDR2 as SMNVEV (reference sequence). The CDR3: CASRSGSGGEKLFF. CDR3 sequence (DNA): TGTGCCAGCAGGAGTGGGTCAGGGGGGGAAAAACTGTTTTTT.

This clone has just a few counts. The chain couples TRBV4-2 to TRBJ2-6; the D is unclear. The CDR3 spans 16 residues. The germline gives CDR1 LGHNA, CDR2 YNFKEQ. V lost 0 bases and J lost 0, with 6 bases in between. The CDR3 coding sequence is TGTGCCAGCAGCCAAGACGGGTACTCTGGGGCCAACGTCCTGACTTTC. It specifies CASSQDGYSGANVLTF.

Here the CDR3 DNA reads TGTGCCAGCAGCCCTGGCGGGCTAGCGCTAATCTACGAGCAGTACTTC. Translating it yields CASSPGGLALIYEQYF. The rearrangement links TRBV7-8 to TRBJ2-5; D might be TRBD2 (6 bases). The end of the DNA fits TRBJ2-7 better, so the J call may be wrong. This CDR3 is built from 16 residues. Germline V lookup: CDR1 SGHVS, CDR2 FQNEAQ.

The chain joins TRBV27 to TRBJ2-2; the D gene is possibly TRBD1 (6 bases). This CDR3 is 14 amino acids long. V was trimmed by 5 bases and J by 7 bases, leaving 14 bases between them. CDR1 and CDR2 (germline): MNHEY, SMNVEV (reference sequence). Here the CDR3 DNA reads TGTGCCAGCAGTCCCAACAGGGAGAGCGGGGAGCTGTTTTTT. Amino acid sequence: CASSPNRESGELFF.